This T cell receptor beta chain is from a study of beta chain features in type 1 diabetes (dated by TCRdb to the late 2010s). About the study as a whole: Mean age, gender distribution, total cell number and subset yield were not different between patients and healthy donors. A total of 85 million to 140 million sorted cells were examined across all samples, and the number of cells per subset was strongly correlated with RNA yield. The study compared TCRB repertoires of sorted circulating CD4+ T cell subsets between recently diagnosed type 1 diabetes patients and matched healthy donors. Regulatory and stem cell-like memory subsets were isolated from only 8 patients and about eight healthy donors, whereas naive and central memory subsets came from all 30 or so donors. The study at large found these results: Shorter templates might be favored by PCR, yet because patient and control samples were amplified and corrected together, any such skew would affect both groups equally. Naive, central memory and regulatory TCRB repertoires appeared to be more similar among patients than among healthy donors. A moderate but significant shortening of TCRB CDR3 length was observed in type 1 diabetes patients in all four CD4+ subsets. Because the HLA sub-analyses included only small numbers of individuals, any influence of HLA type on TCRB rearrangement was left unresolved. Because cDNA rather than genomic DNA was sequenced, highly expressing activated cells could have been over-represented, although no difference in activation and CD3 levels was found between groups. At VDJ recombination sites, type 1 diabetes patients had fewer insertions and more deleted nucleotides, which implies abnormalities in thymic rearrangement.

The entire amount of isolated RNA was reverse transcribed using the High Capacity cDNA Reverse Transcription Kit, so the sequenced TCRB transcripts were expressed ones. For stem cell-like memory T cell samples, survey-depth immunoSEQ sequencing was used, averaging about 1 million total reads per sample. Sorted cells were lysed in RLT buffer, and RNA was extracted using DNase-treated RNeasy Micro or Mini kits according to cell number. To prevent cross-contamination, each cell subset was processed individually, whereas patient and healthy donor samples were processed jointly. TCRB sequences were amplified from cDNA with the immunoSEQ multiplex PCR, producing 87-bp fragments spanning the CDR3 region. Sequencing of the amplicons was performed on the Illumina HiSeq platform. The authors' analysis ran thus. PCR bias was corrected computationally using synthetic template baselines, and reads within Hamming distance 2 were collapsed, with unmergeable singletons discarded. Reads were aligned against IMGT to assign V, D and J genes, CDR3 length and insertions or deletions at six rearrangement sites. Clonotype counts were normalized to sorted cell number within each subset before computing true diversity and Gini coefficients with the tcR R package. The overlap coefficient, calculated on TCRB nucleotide sequences, was used to measure repertoire sharing. This is the immuneACCESS table as TCRdb keeps it, with only in-frame sequences that have V and J called. A part of the clones is gone; compared with another copy, unresolved V genes explain less than half, and the rest is unexplained. The DNA was the basis for D and trimming; V, J and clone size are from that table. The sample data list around 53,000 clones, and 55% to 70% of these were observed just once. 0.29% of the sample comes from the top ten.

Its CDR3 holds 15 amino acids, cysteine through phenylalanine. The DNA shown is the 45-base CDR3, in frame from base 1. Trimming leaves V shorter by 0 bases and J shorter by 6 bases, with the junction holding 6 bases beyond the gene matches. According to the germline V gene, CDR1 reads SGHRS and CDR2 reads YFSETQ. Each donor gave one peripheral blood draw, roughly 120 mL on average, collected into heparinised tubes. A BD FACSAria II and a panel including CD45RO, CCR7, CD25, CD127, CD95 and CD27 were used to sort naive, central memory, regulatory and stem cell-like memory CD4+ T cells. Purity was above 98% for every sorted population. PBMCs were isolated right away by Lymphoprep density gradient centrifugation and were stained directly, without culture. So that batch effects would be minimized, each experiment stained and sorted samples in pairs, pairing one healthy donor with one patient. As for this clone: Its antigen specificity is not known. Nothing much larger sits one base from this clone, and base qualities are not available.

The chain is assembled from TRBV5-1 and TRBJ2-4, and TRBD2 matches 7 of the central bases. The specimen sequenced was stem cell memory CD4+ T cells from blood. The cell subset or site label here, explained by the study, means: stem cell-like memory CD4+ T cells. This clonotype originated in a woman in her 30s with type 1 diabetes. The base sequence is TGCGCCAGCAGCTTGGATCATGAGCGGGGAAACATTCAGTACTTC. Its protein product is CASSLDHERGNIQYF.